The TCR beta chain described here comes from a study of cytomegalovirus exposure and HLA in healthy donors. On the study more broadly: Later analysis reported that the roughly 110 validation repertoires shared the platform of the approximately 670 first-cohort repertoires.

Sequencing used immunoSEQ multiplex PCR; TCRdb keeps in-frame clones, though not all of them. The sample holds approximately 180,000 clones, around nine tenths seen once. Material for sequencing was PBMCs. The sequence was obtained from a woman aged 25 to 45 in good health and CMV-seronegative.

Written as DNA, the CDR3 is TGTGCCAGCAGTTACTCCAAAGGCCAGTGGAGGGAGACCCAGTACTTC. Protein product: CASSYSKGQWRETQYF. This chain links TRBV6-6 with TRBJ2-5; possibly TRBD2 for D (5 bases). Trimming stripped 0 bases from V and 5 bases from J, with 16 bases between. Germline V gives CDR1 MNHNY, CDR2 SVGAGI (reference sequence). The CDR3 loop spans 16 amino acids.